Below are 26 T cell receptor beta chains sequenced from a single sample in a study of T-cell reconstitution after alpha-beta-depleted transplantation in children. Researchers prepared the TCRbeta library using unique molecular identifiers, the study reports. A single record per CDR3 protein comes from TCRdb applying MiXCR to the PCR reads. The table records roughly 500,000 distinct CDR3 sequences, 8% to 11% of them present only once. The sample consisted of PBMCs, taken before TCRalphabeta/CD19-depleted stem cell transplant. These receptors all come from a child younger than 10 with inherited bone marrow failure, due to receive a stem cell transplant.

This clonotype was seen repeatedly, ten times or more. The V call is TRBV7-2, the J call TRBJ1-6; no reliable D call. V was trimmed by 1 base and J by 5 bases, leaving 9 bases between them. Germline assignment: CDR1 SGHTA and CDR2 FQGNSA. The CDR3 is made up of 15 amino acids. DNA for the CDR3: TGTGCCAGCAGCTTAGGTCAGGCCGATAATTCACCCCTCCACTTT. Encoded protein: CASSLGQADNSPLHF.

This clonotype has a count of ten or more. The chain employs TRBV27 and TRBJ1-2, with D perhaps matching TRBD1 (6 bases). V was cut by 7 bases and J by 6 bases, with 12 bases left in between. The CDR3 is made up of 12 amino acids. Germline assignment: CDR1 MNHEY and CDR2 SMNVEV (reference sequence). Written as DNA, the CDR3 is TGTGCCAGCAACTGGGGGGGCGATGGCTACACCTTC. Encoded protein: CASNWGGDGYTF.

This clonotype was seen repeatedly, ten times or more. The V and J genes are TRBV29-1 and TRBJ1-1; 9 positions agree with TRBD1. CDR1 and CDR2 (germline): SQVTM, ANQGSEA. The CDR3 is 12 residues long. Trimming removed 6 bases from V and 1 base from J; junction bases left unmatched: 0. CDR3 DNA sequence: TGCAGCGTGGGACAGGGGAACACTGAAGCTTTCTTT. Translating gives CSVGQGNTEAFF. Full variable domain (outside the CDR3, taken from reference TRBV29-1 and TRBJ1-1): SAVISQKPSRDICQRGTSLTIQCQVDSQVTMMFWYRQQPGQSLTLIATANQGSEATYESGFVIDKFPISRPNLTFSTLTVSNMSPEDSSIYLCSVGQGNTEAFFGQGTRLTVV.

In this sample, this clonotype turned up many times. The gene calls are TRBV9 and TRBJ1-6; D is undetermined. The ends were cut back, 3 bases at V and 0 bases at J, with 7 bases in the middle. Germline CDR1 is SGDLS and CDR2 is YYNGEE. The CDR3 covers 15 residues. The CDR3 coding sequence is TGTGCCAGCAGCGCCGCAGCCTCCTATAATTCACCCCTCCACTTT. This translates into CASSAAASYNSPLHF.

The chain is built from TRBV6-1 and TRBJ1-1; D is undetermined. The ends were cut back, 6 bases at V and 4 bases at J, with 9 bases in the middle. Looked up from germline, CDR1 is MNHNS and CDR2 is SASEGT. The CDR3 is 12 amino acids. CDR3 sequence (DNA): TGTGCCAGCAGAGGTCCCCGCACTGAAGCTTTCTTT. It codes for CASRGPRTEAFF.

Ten or more counts support this clonotype. The chain employs TRBV7-9 and TRBJ2-1, with TRBD2 matching over 10 bases. The germline gives CDR1 SEHNR, CDR2 FQNEAQ (reference sequence). V lost 4 bases and J lost 4; bases outside the gene matches: 7. The CDR3 extends over 16 amino acids. The CDR3 sequence is CASSSTLAGQYNEQFF. Written as DNA, the CDR3 is TGTGCCAGCAGCTCCACACTAGCGGGACAGTACAATGAGCAGTTCTTC.

This clonotype was observed many times. The rearrangement joins TRBV6-2 or TRBV6-3 to TRBJ2-1; 9 nucleotides line up with TRBD2. After removal of 2 bases from V and 6 bases from J, the junction contained 5 bases not matched to a gene. Germline values: CDR1 MNHEY, CDR2 SVGEGT. The CDR3 runs to 15 residues. CDR3 region: CASSYRGGRANEQFF. The CDR3 DNA follows: TGTGCCAGCAGTTACCGTGGCGGGAGGGCCAATGAGCAGTTCTTC.

The chain carries TRBV20-1 and TRBJ2-7, with D tentatively TRBD2 (5 bases). Germline CDR1 DFQATT, CDR2 SNEGSKA (reference sequence). Trimming shortened V by 5 bases and J by 8 bases, and 22 bases separated the two germline ends. The CDR3 runs to 14 residues. CDR3 bases: TGCAGTGCTTTCCGCCCGGACTTACGCGGCCAGCAGTACTTC. The encoded protein is CSAFRPDLRGQQYF.

A remark on this clonotype: This may be a read error: a much more frequent sequence differs by one nucleotide. V is TRBV6-1 and J is TRBJ1-5; the D gene is possibly TRBD1 (5 bases). Germline CDR1 reads MNHNS; CDR2 reads SASEGT. CDR3 size: 13 residues. In DNA, the CDR3 is TGTGCCAGCAGAAAAGGGGTTTCTCAGCCCCAGGATTTT. Translated, it gives CASRKGVSQPQDF.

This clonotype was detected many times. The rearrangement uses TRBV29-1 and TRBJ2-1; 7 bases fit TRBD1. With 0 bases clipped from V and 9 bases from J, the junction kept 11 bases outside the gene matches. Germline-derived CDR1 and CDR2 are SQVTM and ANQGSEA. CDR3 length: 15 residues. The CDR3 protein is CSVEERDRLQGEQFF. The CDR3 DNA follows: TGCAGCGTTGAAGAAAGGGACAGACTACAAGGTGAGCAGTTCTTC.

This clonotype was seen at least ten times. This sequence joins TRBV12-3 or TRBV12-4 and TRBJ1-3; a possible D gene is TRBD1 (6 bases). The CDR3 is 15 residues long. The V gene lost 4 bases and the J gene lost 0 bases, with 10 bases spanning the gap. For the CDR3, the DNA is TGTGCCAGCAGTTCCAGGGGAAACTCTGGAAACACCATATATTTT. Its protein is CASSSRGNSGNTIYF.

This clonotype was picked up many times. The rearrangement joins TRBV28 to TRBJ1-2; no reliable D call. The CDR3 has 16 amino acids. Germline CDR1 reads MDHEN; CDR2 reads SYDVKM. Trimming removed 3 bases at V and 4 bases at J, with 18 bases between. CDR3: CASSFPAASGSYGYTF. Here the CDR3 DNA reads TGTGCCAGCAGTTTCCCCGCGGCCAGTGGGAGCTATGGCTACACCTTC.

This clonotype came up many times. This chain connects TRBV27 to TRBJ2-7; D unclear. Trimming pared 6 bases from V and 2 bases from J, leaving 14 bases between. The germline gives CDR1 MNHEY, CDR2 SMNVEV (reference sequence). The CDR3 totals 14 residues. The CDR3 DNA sequence: TGTGCCAGCAGCCCCACAAGTCAAACCTACGAGCAGTACTTC. Its protein product is CASSPTSQTYEQYF.

This clonotype was observed at least ten times. The J gene is TRBJ2-3, the V gene TRBV2; D not certain. The CDR3 has 11 residues. The ends were cut back, 4 bases at V and 7 bases at J, with 6 bases in the middle. CDR1 is SNHLY and CDR2 is FYNNEI in the germline V gene. The CDR3 nucleotides read TGTGCCAGCAGTGGGATAAATACGCAGTATTTT. Residues: CASSGINTQYF.

In its sample, this clonotype was seen many times. The genes are TRBV7-8 and TRBJ1-1; D unclear. The germline V and J ends were trimmed by 5 bases and 1 base, with 11 bases remaining between them. The CDR3 is made up of 14 amino acids. The germline V gene encodes CDR1 SGHVS and CDR2 FQNEAQ. CDR3 nucleotide sequence: TGTGCCAGCAGCACCCCAAGGGAGAACACTGAAGCTTTCTTT. Its translation is CASSTPRENTEAFF.

This clonotype was found many times. CDR3 bases: TGTGCCAGCAGCCAAGATCTCGGTGGGCCCCAGCATTTT. Translated: CASSQDLGGPQHF. The rearrangement links TRBV3-1 to TRBJ1-5; D gene ambiguous. V lost 0 bases to trimming and J lost 9 bases, with 9 bases between them. The CDR3 has 13 amino acids. Germline loops: CDR1 LGHDT, CDR2 YNNKEL (reference sequence).

Many counts were recorded for this clonotype. The chain employs TRBV12-3 or TRBV12-4 and TRBJ2-7; tentatively, D is TRBD2 (6 bases). The CDR3 has 16 residues. The V end lost 3 bases, the J end lost 5 bases, and 20 bases lay between the germline ends. The CDR3 nucleotides read TGTGCCAGCAGTTTGTTTCTGGGGGGAGTTATACACGAGCAGTACTTC. Protein sequence: CASSLFLGGVIHEQYF.

This clonotype was seen a handful of times. The chain employs TRBV18 and TRBJ2-5, with D perhaps TRBD1 (5 bases). CDR3 size: 16 residues. Trimming left V 1 base short and J 1 base short, with 13 bases between. In germline, CDR1 is KGHSH, CDR2 LQKENI. The chain's CDR3 is CASSPRREGVQETQYF. CDR3 DNA: TGTGCCAGCTCACCACGGCGCGAAGGGGTCCAAGAGACCCAGTACTTC.

V is TRBV7-2 and J is TRBJ1-2; possible D gene TRBD1, 5 bases. The length of the CDR3 is 14 residues. Trimming removed 6 bases at V and 5 bases at J, with 16 bases between. Germline V gene sequence: CDR1 SGHTA, CDR2 FQGNSA. The CDR3 DNA reads TGTGCCAGCAGAACACCCGGGACCGAGTATGGCTACACCTTC. It codes for CASRTPGTEYGYTF. Together with reference TRBV7-2 and TRBJ1-2, the CDR3 gives the full variable domain: GAGVSQSPSNKVTEKGKDVELRCDPISGHTALYWYRQSLGQGLEFLIYFQGNSAPDKSGLPSDRFSAERTGGSVSTLTIQRTQQEDSAVYLCASRTPGTEYGYTFGSGTRLTVV.

The chain employs TRBV5-1 and TRBJ2-1; 7 bases are shared with TRBD2. Germline lookup yields CDR1 SGHRS and CDR2 YFSETQ. The V gene end was trimmed by 1 base and the J gene end by 7 bases; junction bases not matched to a gene: 8. The CDR3 is 15 residues long. CDR3 DNA sequence: TGCGCCAGCAGCTTGTCTAGCGGCAGGATTAATGAGCAGTTCTTC. It yields the protein CASSLSSGRINEQFF.

The chain recombines TRBV19 with TRBJ2-3; the D gene is possibly TRBD1 (5 bases). The CDR3 has 15 residues. Germline V CDR1 and CDR2: LNHDA, SQIVND (reference sequence). V lost 5 bases to trimming and J lost 1 base, with 13 bases between them. The CDR3 nucleotides read TGTGCCAGTAGTGATAGGGGCCATCGCACAGATACGCAGTATTTT. This gives the protein CASSDRGHRTDTQYF.

There are many counts of this clonotype. The chain combines TRBV12-3 or TRBV12-4 with TRBJ2-1; no reliable D call. The CDR3 length is 12 residues. Trimming took off 1 base at V and 8 bases at J, with 6 bases between the two ends. CDR3 nucleotides: TGTGCCAGCAGTTTAGTGGAAGATGAGCAGTTCTTC. Protein sequence: CASSLVEDEQFF.

V and J are TRBV11-2 and TRBJ2-1, with D perhaps matching TRBD2 (5 bases). V lost 5 bases and J lost 8, with 31 bases in between. The CDR3 consists of 19 residues. The germline V gene has CDR1 SGHAT and CDR2 FQNNGV. CDR3 nucleotides: TGTGCCAGCAGCCCACCTGAGCCCTCACTAGGAATATTAGGCGATGAGCAGTTCTTC. The encoded protein is CASSPPEPSLGILGDEQFF.

This clonotype was picked up a small number of times. The chain has TRBV20-1 and TRBJ2-2, with D maybe TRBD2 (5 bases). The CDR3 sequence is 13 residues long. Germline V gene data show CDR1 as DFQATT and CDR2 as SNEGSKA (reference sequence). The V end was cut by 1 base, the J end by 2 bases, with 5 bases between. The CDR3 nucleotides read TGCAGTGCTAGAGCGGGAAACACCGGGGAGCTGTTTTTT. Its translation: CSARAGNTGELFF.

This clonotype has a count of ten or more. The chain links TRBV6-5 to TRBJ2-2; no definite D call. V shed 2 bases and J shed 6 bases, with 4 bases lying between them. This CDR3 comprises 12 residues. In germline, CDR1 is MNHEY, CDR2 SVGAGI. For the CDR3, the DNA is TGTGCCAGCAGTTACAACCCCGGGGAGCTGTTTTTT. Amino acids: CASSYNPGELFF.

This clonotype has at least ten counts. The V call is TRBV28, the J call TRBJ1-5, with D unclear. Trimming took 0 bases from V and 2 from J, leaving 17 bases between them. The CDR3 runs 18 residues. In germline, CDR1 is MDHEN, CDR2 SYDVKM. Written as DNA, the CDR3 is TGTGCCAGCAGTTTATGGATCAGGCCAGGTTCTGGCAATCAGCCCCAGCATTTT. Its protein is CASSLWIRPGSGNQPQHF. Complete variable domain (other parts from reference TRBV28 and TRBJ1-5): DVKVTQSSRYLVKRTGEKVFLECVQDMDHENMFWYRQDPGLGLRLIYFSYDVKMKEKGDIPEGYSVSREKKERFSLILESASTNQTSMYLCASSLWIRPGSGNQPQHFGDGTRLSIL.